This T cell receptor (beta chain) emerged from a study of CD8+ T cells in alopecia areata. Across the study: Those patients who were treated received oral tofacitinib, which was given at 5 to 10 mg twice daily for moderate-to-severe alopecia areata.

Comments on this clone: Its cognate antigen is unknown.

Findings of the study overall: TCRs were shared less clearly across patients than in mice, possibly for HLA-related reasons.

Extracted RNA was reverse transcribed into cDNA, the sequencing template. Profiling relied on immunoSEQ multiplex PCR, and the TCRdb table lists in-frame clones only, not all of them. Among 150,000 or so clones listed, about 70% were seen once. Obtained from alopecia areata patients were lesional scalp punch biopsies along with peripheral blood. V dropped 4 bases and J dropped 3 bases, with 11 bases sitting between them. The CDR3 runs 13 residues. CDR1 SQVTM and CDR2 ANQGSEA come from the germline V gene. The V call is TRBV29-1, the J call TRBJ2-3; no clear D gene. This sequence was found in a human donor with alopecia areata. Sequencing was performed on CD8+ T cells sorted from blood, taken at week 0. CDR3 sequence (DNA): TGCAGCGTTGTACCCACAGCTACAGATACGCAGTATTTT. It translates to CSVVPTATDTQYF.